This record concerns one T cell receptor beta chain sequence. This sample is drawn from a study of T cell changes during pregnancy in multiple sclerosis. The method was immunoSEQ multiplex PCR; TCRdb's version includes in-frame clones alone and lacks a portion of them. The sample carries about 130,000 clones, about 96% recorded once. V trimming: 4 bases; J trimming: 7 bases; junction bases outside the gene matches: 8. CDR1 and CDR2 (germline): SEHNR, FQNEAQ (reference sequence). This CDR3 has 15 amino acids. Sample: peripheral blood, taken after pregnancy. This TCR was sampled from a female donor with multiple sclerosis, enrolled in a pregnancy study. The chain is built from TRBV7-9 and TRBJ2-1; 9 nucleotides match TRBD1. CDR3 DNA: TGTGCCAGCAGCTCATGGGGACAGGGAGGGAATGAGCAGTTCTTC. This codes for CASSSWGQGGNEQFF.